The clone carrying this T cell receptor beta chain was seen a handful of times. The antigen remains undetermined. The record originates from a study of T cell responses to AZD1222 COVID-19 vaccine. This CDR3 comprises 17 residues. CDR1 LNHDA and CDR2 SQIVND come from the germline V gene (reference sequence). V was trimmed by 2 bases and J by 0 bases, leaving 14 bases between them. Only in-frame clones appear in the TCRdb table, and some are missing; sequencing was by immunoSEQ multiplex PCR. The repertoire holds roughly 44,000 clones, with 65% to 85% as singletons. Points from the study as a whole: Two AZD1222 doses significantly raised spike-specific TCR breadth and depth over controls.

The genes are TRBV19 and TRBJ1-5; TRBD1 is a possible D gene (5 bases). The TCR comes from an adult in good health. Here the sequenced sample was peripheral blood, taken on day 0 of AZD1222 vaccination. CDR3: CASSILGAAYSNQPQHF. Written as DNA, the CDR3 is TGTGCCAGTAGTATACTCGGGGCGGCTTATAGCAATCAGCCCCAGCATTTT.